What follows are 30 T cell receptor beta chains derived from one specimen sequenced in a study of control samples from healthy donors and cancer patients. Data came from immunoSEQ multiplex PCR; TCRdb stores just in-frame clones and leaves some out. The sample lists around 120,000 clones, nearly 95% occurring once. The sequenced sample was blood. The source of these receptors is a man aged 25-45 years in good health.

V gene TRBV4-1 combines with J gene TRBJ1-5; no clear D. The CDR3 has 13 residues. Germline CDR1 reads MGHRA; CDR2 reads YSYEKL. Trimming cost V 1 base and J 6 bases, with 7 bases left between them. The CDR3 reads CASSQGEGQPQHF. CDR3 sequence (DNA): TGCGCCAGCAGCCAAGGGGAGGGTCAGCCCCAGCATTTT.

V is TRBV12-5 and J is TRBJ1-3; D not certain. The CDR3 is 14 amino acids. Germline V gene lookup returns CDR1 LGHNT and CDR2 FRNRAP. The V end lost 1 base, the J end lost 1 base, and 5 bases lay between the germline ends. For the CDR3, the DNA is TGTGCTAGTGGTTTGGGGGATTCTGGAAACACCATATATTTT. This encodes CASGLGDSGNTIYF.

The chain recombines TRBV7-9 with TRBJ1-2; 7 positions match TRBD1. V was pared by 5 bases and J by 4 bases, with 7 bases of the junction left unmatched. The germline gives CDR1 SEHNR, CDR2 FQNEAQ (reference sequence). CDR3 length: 14 residues. The CDR3 DNA sequence: TGTGCCAGCAGCCTAGGGGGCGCGGTCTATGGCTACACCTTC. Translation: CASSLGGAVYGYTF.

The chain couples TRBV5-8 to TRBJ2-2; TRBD1 aligns across 7 bases. The CDR3 has 17 amino acids. With 2 bases clipped from V and 3 bases from J, the junction kept 10 bases outside the gene matches. The germline CDR1 and CDR2 sequences are SGHTS and YDEGEE. The CDR3 DNA reads TGTGCCAGCAGCTTTTTGGCCGGGACAGAGCACACCGGGGAGCTGTTTTTT. It translates to CASSFLAGTEHTGELFF. The complete variable domain, with remaining parts taken from reference TRBV5-8 and TRBJ2-2, reads EAGVTQSPTHLIKTRGQQATLRCSPISGHTSVYWYQQALGLGLQFLLWYDEGEERNRGNFPPRFSGRQFPNYSSELNVNALELEDSALYLCASSFLAGTEHTGELFFGEGSRLTVL.

The gene calls are TRBV3-1 (or the pseudogene TRBV3-2) and TRBJ2-3, with 8 nucleotides matching TRBD2. Germline V CDR1 and CDR2: LGHDT, YNNKEL (reference sequence). The CDR3 length is 14 residues. The trim removed 3 bases at V and 2 bases at J, leaving 1 base unmatched. CDR3 DNA: TGTGCCAGCAGCCAGCGGGAGGACACAGATACGCAGTATTTT. Protein: CASSQREDTDTQYF.

V usage is TRBV3-1 (or the pseudogene TRBV3-2) and J usage is TRBJ1-1, with 7 bases aligning to TRBD1. Germline V gene data show CDR1 as LGHDT and CDR2 as YNNKEL (reference sequence). V shed 4 bases, J shed 5 bases, and the junction held 7 bases outside the gene matches. This CDR3 spans 14 amino acids. CDR3: CASSRDRVGTEAFF. For the CDR3, the DNA is TGTGCCAGCAGCCGAGACAGGGTGGGTACTGAAGCTTTCTTT.

The rearrangement joins TRBV4-2 to TRBJ2-2; no clear D. The CDR3 extends over 15 amino acids. Germline CDR1 is LGHNA and CDR2 is YNFKEQ. Trimming left V 0 bases short and J 5 bases short, with 10 bases between. CDR3 in DNA: TGTGCCAGCAGCCAAGATATACAGTCTACCGGGGAGCTGTTTTTT. Its translation: CASSQDIQSTGELFF.

The rearrangement links TRBV7-3 to TRBJ2-2; the D is unclear. Germline CDR1 is SGHTA and CDR2 is FQGTGA. This CDR3 region has 14 residues. V was trimmed by 4 bases and J by 3 bases, leaving 9 bases between them. The CDR3 DNA reads TGTGCCAGCAGCTCGACCAAGGACACCGGGGAGCTGTTTTTT. Its translation is CASSSTKDTGELFF.

The J gene is TRBJ2-1, the V gene TRBV18; D is possibly TRBD2 (5 bases). This CDR3 comprises 14 residues. CDR1 and CDR2 from the germline V gene are KGHSH and LQKENI. The germline V and J ends were trimmed by 0 bases and 8 bases, with 11 bases remaining between them. CDR3 in amino acids: CASSPPILADEQFF. The CDR3 bases are TGTGCCAGCTCACCACCGATCCTAGCAGATGAGCAGTTCTTC. The variable domain in full, completed from reference TRBV18 and TRBJ2-1, reads NAGVMQNPRHLVRRRGQEARLRCSPMKGHSHVYWYRQLPEEGLKFMVYLQKENIIDESGMPKERFSAEFPKEGPSILRIQQVVRGDSAAYFCASSPPILADEQFFGPGTRLTVL.

The V call is TRBV5-1, the J call TRBJ2-3; D unresolved. The CDR3 consists of 12 residues. V lost 5 bases, J lost 3 bases, and 7 bases lay in between. The germline V gene encodes CDR1 SGHRS and CDR2 YFSETQ. Here the CDR3 reads CASRERTDTQYF. CDR3 nucleotide sequence: TGCGCCAGCAGGGAAAGAACAGATACGCAGTATTTT.

The chain joins TRBV30 to TRBJ1-1; D ambiguous. The CDR3 covers 13 residues. CDR1 is GTSNPN and CDR2 is SVGIG in the germline V gene (reference sequence). V lost 5 bases, J lost 2 bases, and 12 bases lay in between. The CDR3 loop reads CAWAKDLNTEAFF. In nucleotides, the CDR3 is TGTGCCTGGGCAAAAGACCTAAACACTGAAGCTTTCTTT.

The chain couples TRBV3-1 (or the pseudogene TRBV3-2) to TRBJ2-5; D ambiguous. Per germline, CDR1 LGHDT and CDR2 YNNKEL (reference sequence). The CDR3 has 12 residues. The germline V and J ends were trimmed by 2 bases and 3 bases, with 4 bases remaining between them. Here the CDR3 DNA reads TGTGCCAGCAGCCAACCAGAAGAGACCCAGTACTTC. Protein product: CASSQPEETQYF.

CDR3 coding DNA: TGTGCCAGCAGCGCGCCGGGGAGGGGCGACGAAAAACTGTTTTTT. This gives the protein CASSAPGRGDEKLFF. This rearrangement joins TRBV5-4 to TRBJ1-4, with a weak D call TRBD1 (5 bases). The CDR3 has 15 amino acids. CDR1 and CDR2 (germline): SGHNT, YYREEE (reference sequence). Trimming removed 4 bases at V and 8 bases at J, with 18 bases between.

The V call is TRBV6-5, the J call TRBJ1-2, with D possibly TRBD1 on 5 matching bases. This CDR3 is 12 amino acids long. Germline V lookup: CDR1 MNHEY, CDR2 SVGAGI. The V end was cut by 7 bases, the J end by 2 bases, with 8 bases between. CDR3 loop: CASTDRNYGYTF. The DNA of the CDR3 is TGTGCCAGCACCGACAGAAACTATGGCTACACCTTC.

This clone turned up a few times. The rearrangement uses TRBV7-3 and TRBJ2-3; D could derive from TRBD1 or TRBD2 (6 bases each). The V end was cut by 5 bases, the J end by 2 bases, with 11 bases between. The CDR3 totals 14 residues. In germline, CDR1 is SGHTA, CDR2 FQGTGA. The CDR3 nucleotides are TGTGCCAGCAGCGAGGGGGGCTTCACAGATACGCAGTATTTT. Its translation is CASSEGGFTDTQYF.

The chain combines TRBV18 with TRBJ2-2; a possible D gene is TRBD2 (6 bases). The CDR3 totals 16 residues. The germline V gene has CDR1 KGHSH and CDR2 LQKENI. The V end was cut by 4 bases, the J end by 2 bases, with 14 bases between. CDR3 loop: CASSLAGGANTGELFF. The CDR3 DNA sequence: TGTGCCAGCTCACTGGCAGGCGGGGCCAACACCGGGGAGCTGTTTTTT.

The chain joins TRBV4-2 to TRBJ2-1; TRBD2 is a possible D gene (5 bases). Germline loops: CDR1 LGHNA, CDR2 YNFKEQ. V lost 3 bases and J 5 bases, leaving 8 bases between the germline ends. There are 13 residues in the CDR3. The CDR3 DNA reads TGTGCCAGCAGCCATCTACTAGACAATGAGCAGTTCTTC. Translating gives CASSHLLDNEQFF.

The V and J genes are TRBV27 and TRBJ1-5; D is possibly TRBD1 (5 bases). Germline V CDR1 and CDR2: MNHEY, SMNVEV (reference sequence). V was cut by 3 bases and J by 0 bases, with 21 bases left in between. The CDR3 extends over 19 amino acids. The CDR3 region is CASSLLSHGGGSSNQPQHF. Written as DNA, the CDR3 is TGTGCCAGCAGTTTGCTCTCGCATGGCGGGGGTAGTAGCAATCAGCCCCAGCATTTT.

This sequence joins TRBV2 and TRBJ1-1; D unclear. Germline CDR1 reads SNHLY; CDR2 reads FYNNEI. V lost 2 bases, J lost 10 bases, and 17 bases lay in between. This CDR3 has 14 amino acids. Written as DNA, the CDR3 is TGTGCCAGCAGTGAAAGGGCATCGCCCTCAAGAGCTTTCTTT. This codes for CASSERASPSRAFF.

The chain recombines TRBV9 with TRBJ2-5; D might be TRBD1 or TRBD2, each matching 6 bases. The V end lost 4 bases, the J end lost 4 bases, and 23 bases lay between the germline ends. The germline V gene encodes CDR1 SGDLS and CDR2 YYNGEE. There are 17 residues in the CDR3. CDR3 region: CASSLWGEQGVTETQYF. CDR3 nucleotide sequence: TGTGCCAGCAGCCTATGGGGGGAACAGGGTGTTACAGAGACCCAGTACTTC.

V gene TRBV3-1 (or the pseudogene TRBV3-2) combines with J gene TRBJ2-3, with D perhaps matching TRBD1 or TRBD2 (6 bases each). Trimming took off 1 base at V and 0 bases at J, with 17 bases between the two ends. Germline values: CDR1 LGHDT, CDR2 YNNKEL (reference sequence). The CDR3 runs to 18 residues. CDR3 DNA sequence: TGTGCCAGCAGCCAAGGGCGGATCGGAGGGGGGAGCACAGATACGCAGTATTTT. Protein sequence: CASSQGRIGGGSTDTQYF.

This CDR3 reads CASSKRAGRPPTTGELFF. The DNA for the CDR3 is TGTGCCAGTAGTAAAAGGGCCGGCAGGCCACCTACGACCGGGGAGCTGTTTTTT. The chain uses TRBV19 and TRBJ2-2; D is unclear. CDR3 size: 18 residues. Trimming pared 4 bases from V and 5 bases from J, leaving 23 bases between. Per germline, CDR1 LNHDA and CDR2 SQIVND (reference sequence). Full variable domain (remainder filled in from reference TRBV19 and TRBJ2-2): DGGITQSPKYLFRKEGQNVTLSCEQNLNHDAMYWYRQDPGQGLRLIYYSQIVNDFQKGDIAEGYSVSREKKESFPLTVTSAQKNPTAFYLCASSKRAGRPPTTGELFFGEGSRLTVL.

The chain combines TRBV6-5 with TRBJ2-2; D perhaps matches TRBD1 (5 bases). The CDR3 totals 14 residues. V lost 0 bases to trimming and J lost 8 bases, with 10 bases between them. Germline V gives CDR1 MNHEY, CDR2 SVGAGI. The CDR3 region is CASSYSSGAGELFF. The CDR3 DNA reads TGTGCCAGCAGTTACTCTAGTGGGGCGGGGGAGCTGTTTTTT.

This rearrangement joins TRBV5-1 to TRBJ1-5, with unresolved D. Germline V gene data show CDR1 as SGHRS and CDR2 as YFSETQ. The CDR3 extends over 13 amino acids. The V gene lost 5 bases and the J gene lost 3 bases, with 9 bases spanning the gap. CDR3 region: CASRRADNQPQHF. CDR3 in DNA: TGCGCCAGCAGACGGGCAGACAATCAGCCCCAGCATTTT.

The chain recombines TRBV27 with TRBJ1-1, with 9 bases aligning to TRBD1. Germline assignment: CDR1 MNHEY and CDR2 SMNVEV (reference sequence). The CDR3 contains 14 residues. Trimming at V came to 5 bases and at J to 6 bases, leaving 7 bases not matched to a gene. The CDR3 loop is CASSTRQGGPEAFF. CDR3 sequence (DNA): TGTGCCAGCAGTACCCGACAGGGGGGGCCTGAAGCTTTCTTT.

This chain connects TRBV19 to TRBJ2-5, with D perhaps matching TRBD2 (6 bases). This CDR3 comprises 15 residues. The germline V gene has CDR1 LNHDA and CDR2 SQIVND (reference sequence). V lost 3 bases to trimming and J lost 0 bases, with 11 bases between them. CDR3 amino acids: CASSILAGYQETQYF. CDR3 coding DNA: TGTGCCAGTAGTATCCTCGCGGGATACCAAGAGACCCAGTACTTC.

The chain recombines TRBV4-1 with TRBJ1-1; a weak D match, TRBD1 (5 bases). V lost 4 bases and J lost 3, with 12 bases in between. In germline, CDR1 is MGHRA, CDR2 YSYEKL. The CDR3 covers 14 residues. DNA of the CDR3: TGCGCCAGCAGCCTCTGGGGGGAGGACACTGAAGCTTTCTTT. Protein: CASSLWGEDTEAFF.

The rearrangement joins TRBV27 to TRBJ1-1, with D perhaps TRBD1 (5 bases). The CDR3 is 15 residues long. The V end lost 9 bases, the J end lost 1 base, and 18 bases lay between the germline ends. The germline CDR1 and CDR2 sequences are MNHEY and SMNVEV (reference sequence). The CDR3 nucleotides read TGTGCCAGACCTTCAAGCCACAGGTCGAACACTGAAGCTTTCTTT. Translating gives CARPSSHRSNTEAFF.

The chain carries TRBV5-1 and TRBJ1-2; 7 nucleotides agree with TRBD1. Germline values: CDR1 SGHRS, CDR2 YFSETQ. This CDR3 is 15 amino acids long. Trimming at V came to 0 bases and at J to 2 bases, leaving 4 bases not matched to a gene. DNA for the CDR3: TGCGCCAGCAGCTTGGGACAGGGAATAAACTATGGCTACACCTTC. Translating it yields CASSLGQGINYGYTF.

The chain uses TRBV6-5 and TRBJ1-2, with 9 bases matching TRBD1. J lost 8 bases, V lost 6 bases, and 13 bases had no gene match. This CDR3 has 15 amino acids. From germline, CDR1 is MNHEY and CDR2 SVGAGI. The CDR3 reads CASRPTGQGTGGYTF. DNA for the CDR3: TGTGCCAGCAGGCCTACCGGACAGGGGACGGGGGGCTACACCTTC.